This record concerns one T cell receptor beta chain sequence. Its antigen remains unknown. This sample was taken from a study of graft-versus-host responses after intestinal transplantation. Notes on the study in general: Early HvG declines after transplant were associated with peak circulating GvH clone levels. Graft-donor T cell macrochimerism coincided with high graft-versus-host to host-versus-graft clonal ratios in allografts.

Sequenced by immunoSEQ multiplex PCR; TCRdb stores in-frame clones only, minus some. The data contain approximately 33,000 clones, about four fifths of them singletons. The sequencing here drew on unstimulated CD8+ T cells sorted from spleen or lymph node cells, taken before intestinal transplant. This receptor was obtained from a human donor who received an intestinal transplant.

The DNA of the CDR3 is TGTGCCAGCAGCGTAGAGGTCACAGGGGGCGAATTGGACTATGGCTACACCTTC. Translating gives CASSVEVTGGELDYGYTF. The V and J genes are TRBV9 and TRBJ1-2; TRBD1 matches at 9 bases. This CDR3 spans 18 amino acids. Germline V lookup: CDR1 SGDLS, CDR2 YYNGEE. J was trimmed by 3 bases and V by 0 bases; bases with no gene match: 12.